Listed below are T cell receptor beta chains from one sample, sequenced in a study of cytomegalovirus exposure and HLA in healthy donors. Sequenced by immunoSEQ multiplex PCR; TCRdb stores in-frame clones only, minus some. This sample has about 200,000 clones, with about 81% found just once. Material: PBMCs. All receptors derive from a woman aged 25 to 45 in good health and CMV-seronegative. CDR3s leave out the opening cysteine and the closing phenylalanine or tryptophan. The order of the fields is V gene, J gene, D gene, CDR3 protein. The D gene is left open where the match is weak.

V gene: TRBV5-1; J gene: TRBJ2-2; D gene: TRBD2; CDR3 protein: ASSPPTSGSNTGELF
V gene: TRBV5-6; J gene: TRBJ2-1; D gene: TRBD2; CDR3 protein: ASSLGLAGGNEQF
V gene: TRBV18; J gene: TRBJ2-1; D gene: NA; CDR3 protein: ASSPPSLVEQF
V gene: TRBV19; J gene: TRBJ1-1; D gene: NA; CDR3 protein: ASTTDRMNTEAF
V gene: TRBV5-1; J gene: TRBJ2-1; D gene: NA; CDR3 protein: ASSTRSQGNRLNEQF
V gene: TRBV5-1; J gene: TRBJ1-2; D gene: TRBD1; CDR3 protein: ASSLDGRGDGYT
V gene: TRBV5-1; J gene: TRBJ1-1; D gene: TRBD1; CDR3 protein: ASSLGTANTEAF
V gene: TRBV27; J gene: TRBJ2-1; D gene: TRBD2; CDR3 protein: ASSARTRVGNNEQF
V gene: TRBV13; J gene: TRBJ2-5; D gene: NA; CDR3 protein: ASSPNAVGGTQETQY
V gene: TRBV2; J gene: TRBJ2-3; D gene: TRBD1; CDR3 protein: ASRGDSPTQY
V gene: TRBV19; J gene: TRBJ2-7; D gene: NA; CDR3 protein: ASSIAGLSSYEQY
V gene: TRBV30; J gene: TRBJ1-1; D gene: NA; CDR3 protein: AWNPPILRLLNTEAF
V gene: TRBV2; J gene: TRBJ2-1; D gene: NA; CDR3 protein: ASRPDSSSYNEQF
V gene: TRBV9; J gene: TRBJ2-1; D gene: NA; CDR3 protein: ASSPRRTAYNEQF
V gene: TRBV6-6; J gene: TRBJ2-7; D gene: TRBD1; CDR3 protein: ASRTPGQGSSYEQY
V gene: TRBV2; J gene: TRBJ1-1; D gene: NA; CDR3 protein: ASISTRTNTEAF
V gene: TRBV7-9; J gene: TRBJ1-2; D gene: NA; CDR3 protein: ASSLNAGVYGYT
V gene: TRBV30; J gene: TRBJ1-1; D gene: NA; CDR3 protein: AWSVTGLGAF
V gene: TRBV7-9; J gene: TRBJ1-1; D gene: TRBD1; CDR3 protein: ASSLMGQGGRRAF
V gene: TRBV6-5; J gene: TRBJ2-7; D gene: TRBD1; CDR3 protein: ASSKPGQAVYEQY
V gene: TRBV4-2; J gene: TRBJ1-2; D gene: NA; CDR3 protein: ASSQDRTGGWGYT
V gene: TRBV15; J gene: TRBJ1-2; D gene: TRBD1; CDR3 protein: ATSSPRLTGLLLNYGYT
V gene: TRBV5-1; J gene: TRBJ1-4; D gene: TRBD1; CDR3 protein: ASSFGTGGEKLF
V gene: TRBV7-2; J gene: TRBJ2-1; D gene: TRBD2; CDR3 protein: ASSQIAGGAYNEQF
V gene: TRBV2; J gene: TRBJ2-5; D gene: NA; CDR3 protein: ASNPPRGGDQETQY
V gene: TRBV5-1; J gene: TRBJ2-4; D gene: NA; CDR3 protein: ASSPGHDPNIQY
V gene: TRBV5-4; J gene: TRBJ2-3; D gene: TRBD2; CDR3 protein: ASSWGREGRNTQY
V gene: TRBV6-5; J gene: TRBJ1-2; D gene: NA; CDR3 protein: ASSSTGTPYGYT
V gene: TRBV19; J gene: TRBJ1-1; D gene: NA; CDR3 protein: ASRYSHSQNTEAF
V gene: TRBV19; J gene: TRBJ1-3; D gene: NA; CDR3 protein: ASSMASRHSGNTIY
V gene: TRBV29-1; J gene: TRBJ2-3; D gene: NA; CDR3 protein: SVEDTQAQY
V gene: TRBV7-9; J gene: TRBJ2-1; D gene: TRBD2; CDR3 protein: ATPRLAGHNEQF
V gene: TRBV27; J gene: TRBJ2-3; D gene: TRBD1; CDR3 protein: ASSPWTGGTDTQY
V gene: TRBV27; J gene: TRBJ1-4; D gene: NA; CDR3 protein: ASKAGRQLNEKLF
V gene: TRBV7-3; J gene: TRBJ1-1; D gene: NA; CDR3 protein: ASSSRQGTEAF
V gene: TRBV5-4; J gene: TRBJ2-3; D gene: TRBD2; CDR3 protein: ASSRTGGGVTDTQY
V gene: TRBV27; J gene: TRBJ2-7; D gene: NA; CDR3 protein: ASSSPMRASYEQY
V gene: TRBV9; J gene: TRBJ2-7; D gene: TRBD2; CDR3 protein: ASSTSYLGLAGVVEQY
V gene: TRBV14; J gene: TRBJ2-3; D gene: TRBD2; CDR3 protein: ASSQDLGRAPTDTQY
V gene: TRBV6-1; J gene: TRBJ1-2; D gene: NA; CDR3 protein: ASSERGDYGYT
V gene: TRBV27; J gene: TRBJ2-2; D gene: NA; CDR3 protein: ASSYPNTGELF